Each of the 17 T cell receptor beta chains below was sequenced from the same sample in a study of blood T cell repertoires in COVID-19. The assay was immunoSEQ multiplex PCR, and TCRdb's table has in-frame clones only and misses some. This table has 90,000 to 100,000 clones, over 70% appearing once. The sample taken for sequencing was peripheral blood. Receptors were obtained from a woman older than 75 with acute or convalescent COVID-19.

This chain uses TRBV6-5 with TRBJ1-1; possibly TRBD1 for D (6 bases). CDR1 is MNHEY and CDR2 is SVGAGI in the germline V gene. The CDR3 extends over 14 amino acids. Trimming removed 4 bases from V and 5 bases from J, with 14 bases in between. The CDR3: CASSSLQGETEAFF. CDR3 DNA sequence: TGTGCCAGCAGTTCCTTACAGGGAGAAACTGAAGCTTTCTTT.

This clone came up once. The J gene is TRBJ1-6, the V gene TRBV14; D is uncertain. Germline V CDR1 and CDR2: SGHDN, FVKESK. V was trimmed by 0 bases and J by 10 bases, leaving 7 bases between them. The CDR3 sequence is 13 residues long. The CDR3: CASSQDLLSPLHF. CDR3 sequence (DNA): TGTGCCAGCAGCCAAGATCTGTTATCACCCCTCCACTTT.

This clone was found a few times. The rearrangement links TRBV6-5 to TRBJ1-1; TRBD1 is a possible D gene (5 bases). V was pared by 0 bases and J by 0 bases, with 8 bases between. The V gene's germline CDR1 is MNHEY and CDR2 SVGAGI. The CDR3 contains 15 residues. This chain's CDR3 is CASSYSGAVNTEAFF. CDR3 DNA: TGTGCCAGCAGTTACTCAGGGGCCGTGAACACTGAAGCTTTCTTT.

The chain joins TRBV24-1 to TRBJ1-2, with D tentatively TRBD1 (6 bases). The CDR3 sequence is 13 residues long. V lost 5 bases, J lost 6 bases, and 12 bases lay in between. Germline V CDR1 and CDR2: KGHDR, SFDVKD. The CDR3 here is CATSVGGLDGYTF. The CDR3 nucleotides read TGTGCCACCAGTGTGGGGGGGCTGGATGGCTACACCTTC.

This rearrangement joins TRBV5-5 to TRBJ2-3, with TRBD2 matching over 13 bases. Germline V CDR1 and CDR2: SGHKS, YYEKEE (reference sequence). Trimming cost V 4 bases and J 6 bases; bases outside gene matches: 5. CDR3 length: 15 residues. The CDR3 nucleotides read TGTGCCAGCAGCCCAACTAGCGGGGGGGCGGATACGCAGTATTTT. Its translation is CASSPTSGGADTQYF.

For the CDR3, the DNA is TGTGCCAGCAGCCGTTTAAGCCAGGGGGGTCAGCCCCAGCATTTT. Protein sequence: CASSRLSQGGQPQHF. The gene calls are TRBV7-8 and TRBJ1-5, with 7 nucleotides matching TRBD1. CDR1 and CDR2 (germline): SGHVS, FQNEAQ. The V segment lost 5 bases and the J segment 6 bases; nucleotides outside the gene matches: 10. This CDR3 spans 15 amino acids.

The chain has TRBV9 and TRBJ2-7; a possible D gene is TRBD1 (6 bases). Germline CDR1 SGDLS, CDR2 YYNGEE. The length of the CDR3 is 15 residues. V lost 3 bases, J lost 8 bases, and 21 bases lay in between. The CDR3 loop reads CASSAGPAPRDKQYF. CDR3 DNA sequence: TGTGCCAGCAGCGCGGGACCAGCCCCCCGGGACAAGCAGTACTTC.

The gene calls are TRBV28 and TRBJ1-1; possibly TRBD1 for D (6 bases). The ends were cut back, 10 bases at V and 4 bases at J, with 16 bases in the middle. CDR3 length: 13 residues. Germline V gene lookup returns CDR1 MDHEN and CDR2 SYDVKM. CDR3 loop: CAISVIRGTEAFF. The CDR3 coding sequence is TGTGCCATCTCAGTTATCAGGGGCACTGAAGCTTTCTTT.

CDR3 region: CASSLGRTQYF. The DNA for the CDR3 is TGCGCCAGCAGCTTGGGTCGGACCCAGTACTTC. The chain combines TRBV5-1 with TRBJ2-5; D is unresolved. Germline-derived CDR1 and CDR2 are SGHRS and YFSETQ. With 0 bases removed from V and 7 bases from J, the gap between germline ends came to 4 bases. The CDR3 is 11 amino acids.

The chain is built from TRBV7-8 and TRBJ1-2, with 7 bases aligning to TRBD1. CDR3 size: 14 residues. After removal of 1 base from V and 7 bases from J, the junction contained 6 bases not matched to a gene. Germline loops: CDR1 SGHVS, CDR2 FQNEAQ. The CDR3 spells CASSLVKGAGGYTF. CDR3 bases: TGTGCCAGCAGCTTAGTCAAGGGGGCCGGTGGCTACACCTTC.

The chain has TRBV29-1 and TRBJ1-2; 7 bases are shared with TRBD1. CDR3 length: 13 amino acids. CDR1 SQVTM and CDR2 ANQGSEA come from the germline V gene. After removal of 7 bases from V and 3 bases from J, the junction contained 8 bases not matched to a gene. CDR3 DNA sequence: TGCAGCGCTGCGACAGGGCAGGACTATGGCTACACCTTC. Translation: CSAATGQDYGYTF.

The J gene is TRBJ1-6, the V gene TRBV7-8; tentatively, D is TRBD1 (6 bases). This CDR3 comprises 15 residues. The germline gives CDR1 SGHVS, CDR2 FQNEAQ. Trimming took off 4 bases at V and 10 bases at J, with 17 bases between the two ends. In nucleotides, the CDR3 is TGTGCCAGCAGCTCTAACAGGGCGGGAGGATCACCCCTCCACTTT. Translated, it gives CASSSNRAGGSPLHF.

The gene calls are TRBV28 and TRBJ2-4; D uncertain. CDR1 and CDR2 (germline): MDHEN, SYDVKM. V lost 11 bases and J lost 0, with 11 bases in between. The CDR3 contains 13 residues. CDR3 loop: CASQELAKNIQYF. The CDR3 DNA reads as TGTGCCTCCCAGGAACTAGCCAAAAACATTCAGTACTTC.

CDR3 in DNA: TGTGCCAGCAGCACCCGGACAGGCTCTGGAAACACCATATATTTT. It is translated as CASSTRTGSGNTIYF. The chain employs TRBV11-2 and TRBJ1-3, with 7 bases fitting TRBD1. The CDR3 length is 15 residues. V lost 5 bases, J lost 0 bases, and 4 bases stayed unmatched. Germline V lookup: CDR1 SGHAT, CDR2 FQNNGV.

The V gene is TRBV6-5, the J gene TRBJ1-4; 8 bases match TRBD1. V shed 8 bases and J 3 bases; nucleotides not matched to a gene: 5. This CDR3 spans 14 amino acids. Per germline, CDR1 MNHEY and CDR2 SVGAGI. CDR3 coding DNA: TGTGCCAGCCGACTGACAGGGGCTAATGAAAAACTGTTTTTT. Its protein product is CASRLTGANEKLFF.

The chain joins TRBV14 to TRBJ2-5, with D hard to call. V gave up 1 base and J gave up 3 bases, with 3 bases separating them. Germline V CDR1 and CDR2: SGHDN, FVKESK. This CDR3 contains 12 residues. The CDR3: CASSQVEETQYF. The CDR3 DNA reads TGTGCCAGCAGCCAAGTCGAAGAGACCCAGTACTTC.

The rearrangement uses TRBV12-3 or TRBV12-4 and TRBJ1-1; 9 nucleotides match TRBD1. The ends lost 6 bases at V and 4 bases at J; junction bases unmatched: 0. CDR3 length: 12 residues. CDR3 nucleotides: TGTGCCAGCAGGGGACAGGGCACTGAAGCTTTCTTT. Amino acid sequence: CASRGQGTEAFF.